This T cell receptor (beta chain) was recorded in a study of blood T cell repertoires in COVID-19. Study information: The United States, Italy and Spain were the sources of the acute and convalescent COVID-19 samples. T cells, B-cell-depleted T cells, or PBMCs provided the cDNA or gDNA that served as material.

In the authors' workflow: Reference gene primer amplification gave nucleated cell count estimates. Produced via immunoSEQ multiplex PCR; TCRdb's table is partial and in-frame only. The V and J calls and clone size come from that table; D and trimming were worked out from the DNA. Of about 130,000 clones in the sample, approximately 85% are singletons; the top ten hold more than 10%. Germline CDR1 is MNHEY and CDR2 is SMNVEV (reference sequence). Trimming removed 6 bases at V and 5 bases at J, with 13 bases between. The CDR3 has 14 residues. Sequencing was carried out using peripheral blood. The chain uses TRBV27 and TRBJ1-4; D is unresolved. The receptor was isolated from a human donor in a cohort sampled during active COVID-19. DNA of the CDR3: TGTGCCAGCAGCTTGGGGAGGCTAAATGAAAAACTGTTTTTT. Protein sequence: CASSLGRLNEKLFF.